The present TCR beta chain was sequenced within a study of T cells in Graves' hyperthyroidism and ophthalmopathy. Whole-study context: Peripheral blood draws took place at initial diagnosis, ahead of any treatment.

This clonotype was recorded at least ten times. There were TCR beta CDR3 regions amplified from RNA transcripts. The HTBI set primed first-round TCR CDR3 RT-PCR. From the multiplex PCR reads, TCRdb called clonotypes with MiXCR, one entry per CDR3 protein. This sample has fewer than 650,000 distinct CDR3 sequences, with approximately 15% found just once. CDR3 size: 13 residues. V shed 5 bases and J shed 4 bases, with 11 bases lying between them. In germline, CDR1 is MNHEY, CDR2 SVGEGT. The receptor comes from a woman in her thirties or forties with Graves' ophthalmopathy. This chain links TRBV6-2 or TRBV6-3 with TRBJ1-2; D perhaps matches TRBD1 (6 bases). The sequenced sample was blood. Here the CDR3 DNA reads TGTGCCAGCAGTAAAGACAGGACCTATGGCTACACCTTC. Translation gives CASSKDRTYGYTF.